Below, one T cell receptor (beta chain) is given with its context. The sample is drawn from a study of human T cells and chemical hapten exposure. TCRdb re-called the RACE reads with MiXCR, one entry per CDR3 protein. The sample includes roughly 100,000 distinct CDR3 sequences, over 7.5% of them seen just once. Time point meaning: patch test 2, 6 weeks after DPC sensitization. Treatment described: therapeutic diphenylcyclopropenone sensitization with weekly scalp DPC. Blood, whole and unfractionated, served as the source for total RNA extraction. The TCR originated in a woman in her 40s with alopecia areata. Some clones in this sample may be carry-over from other donors' samples. The input for sequencing was whole blood, taken in connection with sensitization to the hapten diphenylcyclopropenone (DPC).

The CDR3 sequence: CASSRSDRDNEQFF. DNA of the CDR3: TGTGCCAGCAGTCGCTCGGACAGGGACAATGAGCAGTTCTTC. The rearrangement links TRBV12-3 or TRBV12-4 to TRBJ2-1, with 8 bases identical to TRBD1. V gave up 5 bases and J gave up 5 bases; unmatched junction bases: 5. This CDR3 is built from 14 residues.